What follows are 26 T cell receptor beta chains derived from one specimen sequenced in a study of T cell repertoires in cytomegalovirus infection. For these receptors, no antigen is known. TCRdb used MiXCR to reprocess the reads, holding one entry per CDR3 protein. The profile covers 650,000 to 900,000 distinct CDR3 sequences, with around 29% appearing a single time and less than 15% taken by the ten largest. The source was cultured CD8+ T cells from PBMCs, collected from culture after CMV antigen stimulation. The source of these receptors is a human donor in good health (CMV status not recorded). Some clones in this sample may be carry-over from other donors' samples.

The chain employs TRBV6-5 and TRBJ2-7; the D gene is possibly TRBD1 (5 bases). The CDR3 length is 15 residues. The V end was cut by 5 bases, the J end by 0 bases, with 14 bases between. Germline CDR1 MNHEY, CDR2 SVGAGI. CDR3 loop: CASSEDRASSYEQYF. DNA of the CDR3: TGTGCCAGCAGTGAAGACAGAGCGTCCTCCTACGAGCAGTACTTC.

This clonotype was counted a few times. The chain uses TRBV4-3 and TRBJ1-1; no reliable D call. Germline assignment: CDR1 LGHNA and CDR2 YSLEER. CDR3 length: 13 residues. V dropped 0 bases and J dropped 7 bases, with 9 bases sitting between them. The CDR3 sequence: CASSQETRSEAFF. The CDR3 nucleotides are TGCGCCAGCAGCCAAGAAACGAGGAGTGAAGCTTTCTTT.

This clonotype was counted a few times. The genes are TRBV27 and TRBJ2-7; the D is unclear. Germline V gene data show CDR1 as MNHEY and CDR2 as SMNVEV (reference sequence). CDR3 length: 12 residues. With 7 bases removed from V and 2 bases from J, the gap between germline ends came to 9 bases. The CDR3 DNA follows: TGTGCCAGCAAGGGCGGAGCCTACGAGCAGTACGTC. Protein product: CASKGGAYEQYV.

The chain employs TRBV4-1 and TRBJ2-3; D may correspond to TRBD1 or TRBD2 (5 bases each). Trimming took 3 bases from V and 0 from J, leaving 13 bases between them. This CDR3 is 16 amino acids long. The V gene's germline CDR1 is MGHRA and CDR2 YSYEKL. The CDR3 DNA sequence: TGCGCCAGCAGCCAGGCCGGGACGCTAAGCACAGATACGCAGTATTTT. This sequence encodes CASSQAGTLSTDTQYF.

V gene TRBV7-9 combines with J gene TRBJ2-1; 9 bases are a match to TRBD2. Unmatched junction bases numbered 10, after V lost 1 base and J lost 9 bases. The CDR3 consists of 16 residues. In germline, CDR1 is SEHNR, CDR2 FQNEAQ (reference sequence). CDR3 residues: CASSLVGQRGEFEQFF. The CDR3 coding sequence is TGTGCCAGCAGCTTAGTAGGACAGCGGGGGGAATTTGAGCAGTTCTTC.

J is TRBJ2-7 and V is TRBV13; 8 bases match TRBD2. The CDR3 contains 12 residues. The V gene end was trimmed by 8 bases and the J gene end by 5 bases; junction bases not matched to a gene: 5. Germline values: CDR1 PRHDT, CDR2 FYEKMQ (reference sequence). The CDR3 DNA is TGTGCCAGCCGGGAGGGGGGCAACGAGCAGTACTTC. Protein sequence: CASREGGNEQYF.

CDR3 residues: CASSPTTDGTEAFF. The CDR3 nucleotides read TGTGCCAGCAGCCCTACCACAGACGGGACTGAAGCTTTCTTT. V usage is TRBV7-9 and J usage is TRBJ1-1; D uncertain. This CDR3 spans 14 amino acids. The germline V and J ends were trimmed by 5 bases and 5 bases, with 15 bases remaining between them. Germline CDR1 and CDR2: SEHNR and FQNEAQ (reference sequence).

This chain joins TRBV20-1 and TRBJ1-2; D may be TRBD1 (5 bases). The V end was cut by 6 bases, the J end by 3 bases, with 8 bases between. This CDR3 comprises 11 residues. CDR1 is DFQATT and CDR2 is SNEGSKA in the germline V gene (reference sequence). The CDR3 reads CSAQTDYGYTF. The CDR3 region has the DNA TGCAGTGCGCAGACAGACTATGGCTACACCTTC.

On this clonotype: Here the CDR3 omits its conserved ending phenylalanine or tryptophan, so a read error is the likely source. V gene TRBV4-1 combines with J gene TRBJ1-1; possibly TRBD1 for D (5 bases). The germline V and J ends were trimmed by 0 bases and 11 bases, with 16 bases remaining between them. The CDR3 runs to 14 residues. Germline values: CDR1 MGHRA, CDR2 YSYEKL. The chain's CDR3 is CASSQDSGGLSAFL. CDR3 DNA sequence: TGCGCCAGCAGCCAAGATAGCGGGGGACTAAGTGCTTTCCTT.

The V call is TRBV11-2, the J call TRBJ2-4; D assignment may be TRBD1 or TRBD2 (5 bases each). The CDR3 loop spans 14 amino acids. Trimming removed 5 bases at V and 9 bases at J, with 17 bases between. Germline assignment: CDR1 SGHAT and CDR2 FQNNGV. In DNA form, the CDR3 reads TGTGCCAGCAGCCACGAGGGGAGAGGGAGCATTCAGTACTTC. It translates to CASSHEGRGSIQYF.

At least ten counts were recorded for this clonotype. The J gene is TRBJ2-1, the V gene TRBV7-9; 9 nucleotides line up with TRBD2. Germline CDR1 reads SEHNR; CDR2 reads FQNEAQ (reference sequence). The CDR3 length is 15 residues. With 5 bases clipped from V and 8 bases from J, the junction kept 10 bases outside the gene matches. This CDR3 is CASSQVPSGTYEQFF. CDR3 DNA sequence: TGTGCCAGCAGCCAAGTGCCTAGCGGGACCTATGAGCAGTTCTTC.

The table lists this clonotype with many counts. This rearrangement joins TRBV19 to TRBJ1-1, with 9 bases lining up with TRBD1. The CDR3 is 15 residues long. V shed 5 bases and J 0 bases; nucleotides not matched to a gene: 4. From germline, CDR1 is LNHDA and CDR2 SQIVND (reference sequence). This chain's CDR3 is CASSDGTGLNTEAFF. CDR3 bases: TGTGCCAGTAGTGATGGGACAGGGTTGAACACTGAAGCTTTCTTT.

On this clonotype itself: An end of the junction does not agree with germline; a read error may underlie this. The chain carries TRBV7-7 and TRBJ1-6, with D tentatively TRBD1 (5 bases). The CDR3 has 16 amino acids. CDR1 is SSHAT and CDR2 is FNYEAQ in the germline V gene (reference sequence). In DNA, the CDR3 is TGTGCTAGCAGCTTACGGGGGACTCCTGATAATTCACCCCTCCACTTT. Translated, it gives CASSLRGTPDNSPLHF.

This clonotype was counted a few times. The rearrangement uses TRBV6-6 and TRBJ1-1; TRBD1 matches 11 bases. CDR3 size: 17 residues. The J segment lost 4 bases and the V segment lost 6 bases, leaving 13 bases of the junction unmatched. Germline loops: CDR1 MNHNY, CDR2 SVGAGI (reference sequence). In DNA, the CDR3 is TGTGCCAGCAGACCATTGGACAGGGGGCATGACGGCACTGAAGCTTTCTTT. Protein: CASRPLDRGHDGTEAFF.

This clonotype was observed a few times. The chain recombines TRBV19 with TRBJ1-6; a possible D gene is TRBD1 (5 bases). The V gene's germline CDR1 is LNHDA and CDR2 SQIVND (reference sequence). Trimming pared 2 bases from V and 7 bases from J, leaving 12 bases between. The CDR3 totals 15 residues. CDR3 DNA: TGTGCCAGTAGTATAATCAGGGATTCCAATTCACCCCTCCACTTT. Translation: CASSIIRDSNSPLHF. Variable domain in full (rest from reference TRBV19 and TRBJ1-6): DGGITQSPKYLFRKEGQNVTLSCEQNLNHDAMYWYRQDPGQGLRLIYYSQIVNDFQKGDIAEGYSVSREKKESFPLTVTSAQKNPTAFYLCASSIIRDSNSPLHFGNGTRLTVT.

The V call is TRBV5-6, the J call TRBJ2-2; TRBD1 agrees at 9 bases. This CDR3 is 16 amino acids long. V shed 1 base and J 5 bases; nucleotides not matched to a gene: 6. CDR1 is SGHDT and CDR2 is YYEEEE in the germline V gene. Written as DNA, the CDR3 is TGTGCCAGCAGCTTGCAGGACAGGGGAAAAACCGGGGAGCTGTTTTTT. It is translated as CASSLQDRGKTGELFF.

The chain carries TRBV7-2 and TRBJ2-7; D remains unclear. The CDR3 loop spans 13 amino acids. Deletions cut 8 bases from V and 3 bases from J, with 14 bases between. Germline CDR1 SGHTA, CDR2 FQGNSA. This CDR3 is CASSPDGYYEQYV. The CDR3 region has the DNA TGTGCCAGCTCCCCGGACGGATACTACGAGCAGTACGTC.

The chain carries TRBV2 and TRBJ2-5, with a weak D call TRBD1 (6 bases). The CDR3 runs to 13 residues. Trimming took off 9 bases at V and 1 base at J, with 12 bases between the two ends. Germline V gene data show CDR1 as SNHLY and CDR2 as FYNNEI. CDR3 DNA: TGTGCCAGAAGGCCGGACAGCCAAGAGACCCAGTACTTC. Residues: CARRPDSQETQYF. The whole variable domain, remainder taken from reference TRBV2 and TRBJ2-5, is EPEVTQTPSHQVTQMGQEVILRCVPISNHLYFYWYRQILGQKVEFLVSFYNNEISEKSEIFDDQFSVERPDGSNFTLKIRSTKLEDSAMYFCARRPDSQETQYFGPGTRLLVL.

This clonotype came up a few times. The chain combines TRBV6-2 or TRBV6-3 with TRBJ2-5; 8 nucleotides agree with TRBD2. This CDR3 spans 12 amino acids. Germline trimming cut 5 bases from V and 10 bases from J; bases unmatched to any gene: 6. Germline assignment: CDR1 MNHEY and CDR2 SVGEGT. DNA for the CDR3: TGTGCCAGCAGTACCGGGACTAGGGGCCAGTACTTC. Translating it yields CASSTGTRGQYF.

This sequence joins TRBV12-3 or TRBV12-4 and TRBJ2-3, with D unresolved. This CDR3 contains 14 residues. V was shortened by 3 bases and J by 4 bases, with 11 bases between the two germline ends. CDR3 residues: CASSFMPSADTQYF. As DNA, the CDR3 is TGTGCCAGCAGTTTTATGCCATCCGCAGATACGCAGTATTTT.

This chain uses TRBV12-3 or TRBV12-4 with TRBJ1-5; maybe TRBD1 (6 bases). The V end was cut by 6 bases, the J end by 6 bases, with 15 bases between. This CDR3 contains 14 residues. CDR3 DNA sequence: TGTGCCAGCAGCTCAACAGGGAACGGTCAGCCCCAGCATTTT. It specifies CASSSTGNGQPQHF.

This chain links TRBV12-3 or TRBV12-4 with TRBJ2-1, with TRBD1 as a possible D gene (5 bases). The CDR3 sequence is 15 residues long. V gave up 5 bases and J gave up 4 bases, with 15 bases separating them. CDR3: CASSDSPPLYNEQFF. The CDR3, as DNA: TGTGCCAGCAGTGACAGTCCCCCATTGTACAATGAGCAGTTCTTC.

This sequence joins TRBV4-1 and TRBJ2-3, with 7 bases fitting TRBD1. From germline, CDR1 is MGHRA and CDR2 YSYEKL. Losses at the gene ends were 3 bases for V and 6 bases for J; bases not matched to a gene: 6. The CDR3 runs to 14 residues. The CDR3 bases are TGCGCCAGCAGCCACCGCTTGGGACAGGATACGCAGTATTTT. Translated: CASSHRLGQDTQYF.

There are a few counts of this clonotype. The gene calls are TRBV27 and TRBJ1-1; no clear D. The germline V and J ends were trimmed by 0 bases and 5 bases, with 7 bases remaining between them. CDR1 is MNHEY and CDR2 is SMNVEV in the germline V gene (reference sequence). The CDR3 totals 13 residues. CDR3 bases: TGTGCCAGCAGTTTATCGGTCCGAACTGAAGCTTTCTTT. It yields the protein CASSLSVRTEAFF.

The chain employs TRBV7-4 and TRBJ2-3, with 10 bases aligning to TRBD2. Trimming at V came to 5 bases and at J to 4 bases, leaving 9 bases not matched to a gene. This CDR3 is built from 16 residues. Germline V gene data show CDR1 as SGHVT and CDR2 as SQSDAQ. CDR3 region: CASSHSAGTSADTQYF. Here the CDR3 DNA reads TGTGCCAGCAGCCATTCCGCCGGGACTAGCGCAGATACGCAGTATTTT. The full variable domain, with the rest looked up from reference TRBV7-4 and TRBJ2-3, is GAGVSQSPRYKVAKRGRDVALRCDSISGHVTLYWYRQTLGQGSEVLTYSQSDAQRDKSGRPSGRFSAERPERSVSTLKIQRTEQGDSAVYLCASSHSAGTSADTQYFGPGTRLTVL.

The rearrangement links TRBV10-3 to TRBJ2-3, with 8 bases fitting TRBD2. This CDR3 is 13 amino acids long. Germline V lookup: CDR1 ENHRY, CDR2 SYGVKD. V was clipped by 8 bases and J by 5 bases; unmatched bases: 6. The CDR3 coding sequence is TGTGCCATCCCGGGGGGGCAGGGAGATACGCAGTATTTT. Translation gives CAIPGGQGDTQYF.